The TCR beta chain described here comes from a study of radiotherapy plus CTLA-4 blockade in lung cancer. With 4 bases removed from V and 2 bases from J, the gap between germline ends came to 7 bases. Germline V gives CDR1 MNHNS, CDR2 SASEGT. The CDR3 is 13 amino acids. This clone turned up a few times. Assay: immunoSEQ multiplex PCR; the TCRdb copy retains only in-frame clones and omits some. The data contain 60,000 to 65,000 clones, roughly 80% of them singletons. V is TRBV6-1 and J is TRBJ2-3; D is unresolved. The source material was peripheral blood, sampled from a patient treated with radiotherapy plus ipilimumab. This sequence originates from a human donor with non-small cell lung cancer who had a complete response to radiotherapy plus ipilimumab. In nucleotides, the CDR3 is TGTGCCAGCAGTGCTCGGGCCACAGATACGCAGTATTTT. Translated, it gives CASSARATDTQYF.